The 20 T cell receptor beta chains below all came from one sample that was sequenced in a study of cytomegalovirus exposure and HLA in healthy donors. PCR used 60 Vbeta primers and 13 Jbeta primers. The data were produced by immunoSEQ multiplex PCR, yet TCRdb's version contains in-frame clones alone and is incomplete. The data show around 100,000 clones, 65% to 75% seen once. Sequencing used PBMCs. Every receptor here comes from a young man in good health and CMV-seropositive.

The J gene is TRBJ2-5, the V gene TRBV2; 15 positions agree with TRBD2. The CDR3 length is 16 residues. Germline V gene lookup returns CDR1 SNHLY and CDR2 FYNNEI. V lost 1 base and J lost 5; bases outside the gene matches: 2. CDR3 residues: CASSEGTSGGAETQYF. As DNA, the CDR3 is TGTGCCAGCAGTGAAGGGACTAGCGGGGGGGCCGAGACCCAGTACTTC. The full variable domain, rest sourced from reference TRBV2 and TRBJ2-5, is EPEVTQTPSHQVTQMGQEVILRCVPISNHLYFYWYRQILGQKVEFLVSFYNNEISEKSEIFDDQFSVERPDGSNFTLKIRSTKLEDSAMYFCASSEGTSGGAETQYFGPGTRLLVL.

The chain carries TRBV6-1 and TRBJ2-6; the D is unclear. Looked up from germline, CDR1 is MNHNS and CDR2 is SASEGT. V lost 7 bases, J lost 0 bases, and 10 bases lay in between. This CDR3 comprises 15 residues. DNA of the CDR3: TGTGCCAGCACCCCAGAGGTCTCTGGGGCCAACGTCCTGACTTTC. This codes for CASTPEVSGANVLTF.

This clone was detected a few times. This same CDR3 is encoded by further DNA sequences in the sample. This sequence joins TRBV5-1 and TRBJ2-2, with TRBD1 matching over 10 bases. Per the germline V gene, CDR1 is SGHRS and CDR2 is YFSETQ. The CDR3 loop spans 15 amino acids. V trimming: 4 bases; J trimming: 5 bases; junction bases outside the gene matches: 5. The CDR3 region is CASSPGQGGTGELFF. CDR3 DNA: TGCGCCAGCAGCCCCGGACAGGGGGGGACCGGGGAGCTGTTTTTT.

The rearrangement joins TRBV6-5 to TRBJ2-5; 9 nucleotides line up with TRBD1. This CDR3 contains 14 residues. Germline CDR1 is MNHEY and CDR2 is SVGAGI. V gave up 5 bases and J gave up 3 bases; unmatched junction bases: 4. DNA of the CDR3: TGTGCCAGCAGTCCCGGGACAGGGAAAGAGACCCAGTACTTC. Translated: CASSPGTGKETQYF.

The CDR3 sequence is CASSIGEGNTEAFF. Written as DNA, the CDR3 is TGTGCCAGTAGCATCGGGGAGGGTAACACTGAAGCTTTCTTT. This rearrangement joins TRBV19 to TRBJ1-1; D unclear. Germline CDR1 reads LNHDA; CDR2 reads SQIVND (reference sequence). Deletions cut 6 bases from V and 2 bases from J, with 13 bases between. The CDR3 runs to 14 residues.

This clone appeared once. Here the CDR3 reads CASSEGGGANDEQFF. The CDR3 region has the DNA TGTGCCAGCAGTGAAGGTGGGGGGGCCAACGATGAGCAGTTCTTC. This chain links TRBV6-1 with TRBJ2-1, with D possibly being TRBD2 (7 bases). V was shortened by 1 base and J by 8 bases, with 15 bases between the two germline ends. CDR3 size: 15 residues. Germline V gene sequence: CDR1 MNHNS, CDR2 SASEGT.

The V and J genes are TRBV6-1 and TRBJ2-1; possibly TRBD1 for D (7 bases). CDR3 length equals 16 residues. Deletions cut 4 bases from V and 6 bases from J, with 19 bases between. Germline CDR1 reads MNHNS; CDR2 reads SASEGT. This CDR3 is CASSGPTGRLGNEQFF. The CDR3 DNA sequence: TGTGCCAGCAGTGGACCGACAGGGAGGCTTGGCAATGAGCAGTTCTTC.

The chain uses TRBV6-1 and TRBJ1-1; 8 nucleotides match TRBD1. This CDR3 spans 15 amino acids. The junction had 10 bases not matched to a gene; V was cut back by 5 bases and J by 5 bases. CDR1 and CDR2 (germline): MNHNS, SASEGT. CDR3 protein: CASSQGQGVGTEAFF. CDR3 sequence (DNA): TGTGCCAGCAGTCAAGGACAGGGCGTGGGGACTGAAGCTTTCTTT.

This clone was found a few times. This chain uses TRBV9 with TRBJ2-3; D perhaps matches TRBD2 (6 bases). Trimming pared 3 bases from V and 4 bases from J, leaving 15 bases between. The CDR3 is 15 residues long. Germline-derived CDR1 and CDR2 are SGDLS and YYNGEE. This chain's CDR3 is CASSDTSLAPDTQYF. The CDR3 nucleotides read TGTGCCAGCAGCGACACTAGCTTGGCCCCAGATACGCAGTATTTT.

This clone was recorded once. The chain carries TRBV9 and TRBJ1-1; D is perhaps TRBD1 (6 bases). This CDR3 spans 15 amino acids. V was clipped by 4 bases and J by 6 bases, with 19 bases between them. The germline V gene encodes CDR1 SGDLS and CDR2 YYNGEE. DNA of the CDR3: TGTGCCAGCAGCTCACTCTCCCGGGGGGCGCCTGAAGCTTTCTTT. Translated, it gives CASSSLSRGAPEAFF.

In DNA, the CDR3 is TGTGCCAGCAGCAGATCCGGGACTAGCAATGAGCAGTTCTTC. Its translation: CASSRSGTSNEQFF. The chain employs TRBV14 and TRBJ2-1; 8 nucleotides line up with TRBD2. J lost 6 bases, V lost 5 bases, and 6 bases had no gene match. The CDR3 runs 14 residues. In germline, CDR1 is SGHDN, CDR2 FVKESK.

V usage is TRBV7-2 and J usage is TRBJ1-6, with D possibly TRBD1 on 6 matching bases. Trimming took off 1 base at V and 8 bases at J, with 12 bases between the two ends. Per germline, CDR1 SGHTA and CDR2 FQGNSA. This CDR3 is built from 15 residues. The CDR3 nucleotides read TGTGCCAGCAGCTTAGAGGGGGGGCGCCATTCACCCCTCCACTTT. Translating gives CASSLEGGRHSPLHF.

J is TRBJ2-7 and V is TRBV19, with 11 nucleotides matching TRBD1. Germline lookup yields CDR1 LNHDA and CDR2 SQIVND (reference sequence). The CDR3 has 15 amino acids. Losses at the gene ends were 6 bases for V and 0 bases for J; bases not matched to a gene: 4. CDR3: CASSTGTGGSYEQYF. The CDR3, as DNA: TGTGCCAGTAGCACCGGGACAGGGGGCTCCTACGAGCAGTACTTC.

The sample holds a few counts of this clone. The chain is built from TRBV4-2 and TRBJ1-5, with D possibly TRBD1 on 6 matching bases. The V and J ends lost 0 bases and 0 bases respectively, with 6 bases between them. This CDR3 spans 15 amino acids. Germline V lookup: CDR1 LGHNA, CDR2 YNFKEQ. The CDR3 loop is CASSQDRGSNQPQHF. CDR3 in DNA: TGTGCCAGCAGCCAAGACAGGGGTAGCAATCAGCCCCAGCATTTT.

The CDR3 nucleotides are TGTGCCAGCAGCCCCCGACAGGGGGCGCTTGGCTACACCTTC. Translated: CASSPRQGALGYTF. This sequence joins TRBV7-2 and TRBJ1-2; 10 nucleotides agree with TRBD1. Germline V gives CDR1 SGHTA, CDR2 FQGNSA. The V gene end was trimmed by 5 bases and the J gene end by 7 bases; junction bases not matched to a gene: 7. This CDR3 is built from 14 residues.

This sequence joins TRBV5-1 and TRBJ1-1, with 7 bases aligning to TRBD1. The CDR3 length is 15 residues. Germline V lookup: CDR1 SGHRS, CDR2 YFSETQ. V gave up 3 bases and J gave up 3 bases; unmatched junction bases: 8. The CDR3 reads CASSSAGGMHTEAFF. CDR3 nucleotide sequence: TGCGCCAGCAGCTCCGCAGGGGGAATGCACACTGAAGCTTTCTTT.

The chain has TRBV9 and TRBJ2-2; D gene unclear. The ends were cut back, 3 bases at V and 8 bases at J, with 11 bases in the middle. Germline CDR1 reads SGDLS; CDR2 reads YYNGEE. The CDR3 is made up of 13 amino acids. CDR3 nucleotides: TGTGCCAGCAGCGAACAAAGCGTTGGGGAGCTGTTTTTT. Its protein product is CASSEQSVGELFF.

The rearrangement links TRBV2 to TRBJ1-4; 8 nucleotides match TRBD1. CDR3 length: 14 amino acids. V lost 5 bases to trimming and J lost 7 bases; unmatched junction nucleotides: 6. In germline, CDR1 is SNHLY, CDR2 FYNNEI. The CDR3 sequence is CASSLQGGAEKLFF. CDR3 DNA: TGTGCCAGCAGTCTACAGGGGGGCGCTGAAAAACTGTTTTTT.

This clone was detected only once. The chain's CDR3 is CASSLSDQETQYF. CDR3 sequence (DNA): TGTGCCAGCAGCTTGTCGGACCAAGAGACCCAGTACTTC. V usage is TRBV5-4 and J usage is TRBJ2-5; D gene ambiguous. The CDR3 sequence is 13 residues long. The V gene lost 1 base and the J gene lost 0 bases, with 4 bases spanning the gap. Germline lookup yields CDR1 SGHNT and CDR2 YYREEE (reference sequence).

The chain uses TRBV30 and TRBJ1-4; 8 nucleotides line up with TRBD1. J gave up 8 bases and V 0 bases, and 8 bases lay outside the gene matches. The CDR3 extends over 15 amino acids. CDR1 is GTSNPN, CDR2 SVGIG, per germline (reference sequence). In DNA form, the CDR3 reads TGTGCCTGGAGTGTAGACGACAGGGGCCAAGAAAAACTGTTTTTT. This encodes CAWSVDDRGQEKLFF.